This TCR beta chain was identified during a study of T cell changes during pregnancy in multiple sclerosis. The trim removed 2 bases at V and 6 bases at J, leaving 7 bases unmatched. This CDR3 contains 13 residues. Looked up from germline, CDR1 is GTSNPN and CDR2 is SVGIG (reference sequence). Some clones are missing from TCRdb's copy, which holds only in-frame ones; the method was immunoSEQ multiplex PCR. The sample lists around 66,000 clones, roughly 89% occurring once. J is TRBJ2-7 and V is TRBV30, with 7 positions matching TRBD2. The source was peripheral blood, collected after pregnancy. The clonotype was recovered from a female donor in good health, enrolled as a control in a pregnancy study. The CDR3 DNA is TGTGCCTGGAGTCGGATGCGGGGGTCCGAGCAGTACTTC. It encodes CAWSRMRGSEQYF.